This TCR beta chain was retrieved from a study of neurological immune-mediated disorders. General study results and limits: Across subjects, expanded clones had no CDR3 amino acid sequences in common, pointing to private repertoires in all groups. HTLV-1-associated myelopathy displayed the greatest TCR clonal expansion, and multiple sclerosis exhibited the smallest, lower than that of healthy controls.

This clonotype was observed many times. What it binds is not known. Noted time point: longitudinal time-point 1 (baseline). From 2 million PBMCs stored at -80 C, the unsorted libraries were generated. Each TCR transcript was tagged with a 10-nucleotide random UMI during 5'RACE. TCRdb re-derived calls from the 5' RACE reads in MiXCR, one entry per CDR3 protein. This table has 50,000 to 70,000 distinct CDR3 sequences, about 10% appearing once. The germline V gene encodes CDR1 SGHRS and CDR2 YFSETQ. V lost 4 bases to trimming and J lost 5 bases; unmatched junction nucleotides: 8. The CDR3 covers 16 residues.

The TCR originated in a male donor with HTLV-1-associated myelopathy (HAM/TSP). The source material was PBMCs. V gene TRBV5-1 combines with J gene TRBJ2-1, with 11 positions matching TRBD2. CDR3 residues: CASSVLAGGSHNEQFF. CDR3 nucleotide sequence: TGCGCCAGCAGCGTTCTAGCGGGGGGCAGCCACAATGAGCAGTTCTTC. The full variable domain, its missing parts supplied by reference TRBV5-1 and TRBJ2-1, is KAGVTQTPRYLIKTRGQQVTLSCSPISGHRSVSWYQQTPGQGLQFLFEYFSETQRNKGNFPGRFSGRQFSNSRSEMNVSTLELGDSALYLCASSVLAGGSHNEQFFGPGTRLTVL.